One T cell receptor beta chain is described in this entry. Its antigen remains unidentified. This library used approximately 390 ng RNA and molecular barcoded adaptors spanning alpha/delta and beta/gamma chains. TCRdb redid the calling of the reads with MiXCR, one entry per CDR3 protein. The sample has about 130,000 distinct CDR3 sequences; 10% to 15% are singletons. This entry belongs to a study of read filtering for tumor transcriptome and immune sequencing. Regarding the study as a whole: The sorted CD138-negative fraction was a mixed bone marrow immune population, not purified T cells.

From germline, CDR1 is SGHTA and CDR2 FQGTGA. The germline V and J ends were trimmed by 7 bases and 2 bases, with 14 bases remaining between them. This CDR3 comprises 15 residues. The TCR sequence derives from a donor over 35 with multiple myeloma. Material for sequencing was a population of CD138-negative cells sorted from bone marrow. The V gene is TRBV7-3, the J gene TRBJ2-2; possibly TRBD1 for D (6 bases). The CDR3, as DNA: TGTGCCAGCAACCTACAGGGATCCAACACCGGGGAGCTGTTTTTT. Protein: CASNLQGSNTGELFF.